These T cell receptor beta chains were read from a single sample in a study of blood T cell repertoires in COVID-19. Clones were read by immunoSEQ multiplex PCR, and TCRdb kept only the in-frame ones, dropping some. The table shows roughly 200,000 clones, with under 90% occurring only once. Sequenced material: peripheral blood. The receptor set was obtained from a human donor in a cohort sampled during active COVID-19. Each CDR3 is given with its conserved first and last residue. D genes are given only for firm matches. Not every row has a clone size; where given, it reads once, few, many or a size class.

TRBD2	TRBJ2-1	TRBV2	few	TGTGCCAGTCAAGCGGGAGACTACAATGAGCAGTTCTTC	CASQAGDYNEQFF
TRBD2	TRBJ2-1	TRBV2	-	TGTGCCAGCAGTCAGACTAGCGGGATCGTTGATGAGCAGTTCTTC	CASSQTSGIVDEQFF
TRBD1	TRBJ2-2	TRBV6-6	once	TGTGCCAGCAGTCGACCACGGACAGGGCAAGGGGCCGGGGAGCTGTTTTTT	CASSRPRTGQGAGELFF
TRBD1	TRBJ1-5	TRBV7-2	few	TGTGCCAGCAGCCAGGGGACAGGGTCTCAGCCCCAGCATTTT	CASSQGTGSQPQHF
-	TRBJ2-3	TRBV6-6	-	TGTGCCAGCAGCCGACGACTCATCACAGATACGCAGTATTTT	CASSRRLITDTQYF
-	TRBJ1-5	TRBV30	-	TGTGCCTGGAGTACAGACCTGGCCCAGCATTTT	CAWSTDLAQHF
TRBD2	TRBJ2-2	TRBV4-1	-	TGCGCCAGCAGCCAACCCTCTAGCGGAGGGATTCCCGGGGAGCTGTTTTTT	CASSQPSSGGIPGELFF
TRBD1	TRBJ1-1	TRBV19	-	TGTGCCAGTAGAATAACAGGGGTACGGACTGAAGCTTTCTTT	CASRITGVRTEAFF
-	TRBJ1-1	TRBV18	-	TGTGCCAGCTCAGAGGACATGAACACTGAAGCTTTCTTT	CASSEDMNTEAFF
-	TRBJ1-6	TRBV30	-	TGTGCCTGGAGTGCTCTCCAGAATCTCCTCCACTTT	CAWSALQNLLHF
-	TRBJ2-2	TRBV6-5	-	TGTGCCACAGGGGCCACGAACACCGGGGAGCTGTTTTTT	CATGATNTGELFF
-	TRBJ2-5	TRBV5-1	-	TGCGCCAGCAGCTTGGTAAACCAAGAGACCCAGTACTTC	CASSLVNQETQYF
TRBD1	TRBJ1-2	TRBV9	-	TGTGCCAGCAGCAGAGGGGACAGGCTATATGGCTACACCTTC	CASSRGDRLYGYTF
-	TRBJ1-4	TRBV30	many	TGTGCCTGGAGCGCTAATGAAAAACTGTTTTTT	CAWSANEKLFF
TRBD1	TRBJ2-2	TRBV7-2	-	TGTGCCAGCAGCTCGGGACAGAGCACCGGGGAGCTGTTTTTT	CASSSGQSTGELFF
TRBD1	TRBJ2-7	TRBV4-1	-	TGCGCCAGCAGCCTACAGGGGACAGGGGCCGGGACCTACGAGCAGTACTTC	CASSLQGTGAGTYEQYF
-	TRBJ1-3	TRBV19	-	TGTGCCAGTAACGTCGGACAGTCCGGCACCATATATTTT	CASNVGQSGTIYF
TRBD2	TRBJ2-1	TRBV5-1	-	TGCGCCAGCAGCTTGGTAGCGGGGGGTCACAATGAGCAGTTCTTC	CASSLVAGGHNEQFF
TRBD1	TRBJ1-2	TRBV10-2	-	TGTGCCAGCAGTGACTGGGGGACAGCCTATGGCTACACCTTC	CASSDWGTAYGYTF
-	TRBJ2-1	TRBV19	-	TGTGCCAGTAGTATATTGGAGTATGAGCAGTTCTTC	CASSILEYEQFF
-	TRBJ1-2	TRBV9	-	TGTGCCAGCAGCGTGGACGGACACTCTACCTATGGCTACACCTTC	CASSVDGHSTYGYTF
-	TRBJ2-2	TRBV3-1/TRBV3-2	-	TGTGCCAGCAGCCAGGGGGCGAGGACCGGGGAGCTGTTTTTT	CASSQGARTGELFF
TRBD1	TRBJ1-1	TRBV10-3	-	TGTGCCATCAGTGAGTCTGACTATGGGACAGGGCCCGAAGCTTTCTTT	CAISESDYGTGPEAFF
-	TRBJ1-5	TRBV2	-	TGTGCCAGCAGTACGAACAGGGTAGCTCAGCCCCAGCATTTT	CASSTNRVAQPQHF
-	TRBJ1-2	TRBV21-1	-	TGTGCCAGCAGCAATTCTCCAAGGGGCGGCTACACCTTC	CASSNSPRGGYTF
TRBD1	TRBJ2-2	TRBV5-1	-	TGCGCCAGCAGCTCGACAGGGTATAACGGGGAGCTGTTTTTT	CASSSTGYNGELFF
-	TRBJ1-3	TRBV7-9	-	TGTGCCAGCAGCTTAGACAGCAGAAACACCATATATTTT	CASSLDSRNTIYF
TRBD2	TRBJ2-5	TRBV5-1	-	TGCGCCAGCAGCTTGGGCGGGACTAGTTGGGGAATAGAGACCCAGTACTTC	CASSLGGTSWGIETQYF
-	TRBJ2-1	TRBV20-1	-	TGCAGTGCTAGCGTCGCGTTTCAGTTCTTC	CSASVAFQFF
-	TRBJ1-3	TRBV9	-	TGTGCCAGCAGCGATCAGGGTTCTGGAAACACCATATATTTT	CASSDQGSGNTIYF
TRBD1	TRBJ2-2	TRBV5-1	once	TGCGCCAGCAGCTACCGACAGGGACGGGACGGGGAGCTGTTTTTT	CASSYRQGRDGELFF
TRBD1	TRBJ1-6	TRBV28	few	TGTGGGACAGACAGGGGGAAAGGAAATTCACCCCTCCACTTT	CGTDRGKGNSPLHF
TRBD1	TRBJ1-6	TRBV5-1	-	TGCGCCAGCAGCTTGTCGGGACAGGGTAATTCACCCCTCCACTTT	CASSLSGQGNSPLHF
-	TRBJ1-4	TRBV3-1/TRBV3-2	-	TGTGCCAGCAGCCAAGGGGTAGATCGGGGAAAACTGTTTTTT	CASSQGVDRGKLFF
TRBD1	TRBJ2-4	TRBV5-5	-	TGTGCCAGCAGCTTCCCGGGGACAGTGAGTAACATTCAGTACTTC	CASSFPGTVSNIQYF
TRBD1	TRBJ2-7	TRBV18	-	TGTGCCAGCTCACCCCAACGCGGGACAGGGTCCGTGCAGTACTTC	CASSPQRGTGSVQYF
-	TRBJ2-3	TRBV2	-	TGTGCCAGCAGTGGTAGGGGGGGGGATACAGATACGCAGTATTTT	CASSGRGGDTDTQYF
-	TRBJ1-5	TRBV19	-	TGTGCCAGTAGTATCTCCCGGGGTCAGCCCCAGCATTTT	CASSISRGQPQHF
-	TRBJ1-2	TRBV29-1	-	TGCAGCGTTGAATGGCAGGGTAACTATGGCTACACCTTC	CSVEWQGNYGYTF
TRBD1	TRBJ1-1	TRBV6-1	-	TGTGCCAGCAGTGAACTTGGACAGGGGGAGGCTTTCTTT	CASSELGQGEAFF
TRBD1	TRBJ1-1	TRBV5-1	-	TGCGCCAGTCGCCCCGGGACAGACACTGAAGCTTTCTTT	CASRPGTDTEAFF
-	TRBJ1-4	TRBV7-2	-	TGTGCCAGCAGCTTGGCCAGGGGAAGGGAAAAACTGTTTTTT	CASSLARGREKLFF
TRBD1	TRBJ2-3	TRBV2	-	TGTGCCAGCAGTGAAGCTTGGATGGGGACAGGGCCCGATACGCAGTATTTT	CASSEAWMGTGPDTQYF
TRBD1	TRBJ2-3	TRBV5-1	-	TGCGCCAGCAGCAACGAGGACAGGGGAACAGATACGCAGTATTTT	CASSNEDRGTDTQYF
TRBD2	TRBJ2-3	TRBV15	-	TGTGCCACCAGCAAGGGAGGGAGGGGCACAGATACGCAGTATTTT	CATSKGGRGTDTQYF
TRBD2	TRBJ2-1	TRBV9	once	TGTGCCAGCAGCGTTGCCGGGACTACAAGGAATGAGCAGTTCTTC	CASSVAGTTRNEQFF
-	TRBJ1-4	TRBV5-1	-	TGCGCCAGCAGCCCCCCGACAGGCGAAAAACTGTTTTTT	CASSPPTGEKLFF
-	TRBJ1-2	TRBV21-1	-	TGTGCCAGCAGCAAAGAGCGGGGGATAAGGTATGGCTACACCTTC	CASSKERGIRYGYTF
TRBD1	TRBJ1-4	TRBV11-1	-	TGTGCCAGCAGCTTAGCCGGGACAGGGGGTGAAAAACTGTTTTTT	CASSLAGTGGEKLFF
-	TRBJ1-1	TRBV19	-	TGTGCCAGTAGAACAGGGATACAAGCTTTCTTT	CASRTGIQAFF
-	TRBJ2-4	TRBV10-2	-	TGCGCCAGCAGTGTGAGGGAGAACATTCAGTACTTC	CASSVRENIQYF
-	TRBJ2-1	TRBV4-2	-	TGTGCCAGCAGTACGGGGGAGCTAGCGCGTTTGGAGCAGTTCTTC	CASSTGELARLEQFF
-	TRBJ1-1	TRBV6-2/TRBV6-3	-	TGTGCCAGCAGTTACTCGACAGGCGGAACGAGAGCTTTCTTT	CASSYSTGGTRAFF
TRBD1	TRBJ2-3	TRBV29-1	-	TGCAGCGTTGAAACAGGGGGGTTTCCAGATACGCAGTATTTT	CSVETGGFPDTQYF
-	TRBJ2-7	TRBV19	-	TGTGCCAGTAGTGCAACAGCAACCTACGAGCAGTACTTC	CASSATATYEQYF